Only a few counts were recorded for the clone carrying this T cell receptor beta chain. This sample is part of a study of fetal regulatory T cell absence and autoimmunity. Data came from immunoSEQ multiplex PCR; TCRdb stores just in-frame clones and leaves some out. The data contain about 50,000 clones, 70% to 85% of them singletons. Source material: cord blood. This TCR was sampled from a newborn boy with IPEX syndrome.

CDR3 amino acids: CATSPDSRYYEQYF. In nucleotides, the CDR3 is TGTGCCACCAGCCCTGACAGTCGATACTACGAGCAGTACTTC. The chain employs TRBV15 and TRBJ2-7, with D possibly being TRBD1 (5 bases). The germline V and J ends were trimmed by 5 bases and 3 bases, with 14 bases remaining between them. The CDR3 spans 14 residues. Per germline, CDR1 LNHNV and CDR2 YYDKDF (reference sequence).